The source of this T cell receptor (beta chain) is a study of T cells in Graves' hyperthyroidism and ophthalmopathy. Broader study findings: Blood also contained most expanded thyroid clonotypes above 0.001.

This clonotype was recorded many times. Its cognate antigen is unknown. Enrolled ophthalmopathy patients presented with a Clinical Activity Score of at least 3, a NOSPECS grade of at least 4, and disease duration under 3 months. A patient was excluded if there was uncontrolled infection, other autoimmune disease, pregnancy or lactation. V lost 3 bases and J lost 4; bases outside the gene matches: 6. Germline CDR1 is SGHKS and CDR2 is YYEKEE (reference sequence). The CDR3 has 14 amino acids. Amplification targeted TCR beta CDR3 regions from RNA transcripts. HTBI primers were used for first-round RT-PCR of the TCR CDR3. MiXCR, run by TCRdb on the multiplex PCR reads, gives a single entry per CDR3 protein. The table records 200,000 to 250,000 distinct CDR3 sequences, approximately 25% of them present only once.

This TCR derives from a middle-aged woman with Graves' ophthalmopathy. The material sequenced was blood. The genes are TRBV5-5 and TRBJ2-7; 8 nucleotides agree with TRBD1. In nucleotides, the CDR3 is TGTGCCAGCAGCTCGGACAGGGAAGGATACGAGCAGTACTTC. The encoded protein is CASSSDREGYEQYF.